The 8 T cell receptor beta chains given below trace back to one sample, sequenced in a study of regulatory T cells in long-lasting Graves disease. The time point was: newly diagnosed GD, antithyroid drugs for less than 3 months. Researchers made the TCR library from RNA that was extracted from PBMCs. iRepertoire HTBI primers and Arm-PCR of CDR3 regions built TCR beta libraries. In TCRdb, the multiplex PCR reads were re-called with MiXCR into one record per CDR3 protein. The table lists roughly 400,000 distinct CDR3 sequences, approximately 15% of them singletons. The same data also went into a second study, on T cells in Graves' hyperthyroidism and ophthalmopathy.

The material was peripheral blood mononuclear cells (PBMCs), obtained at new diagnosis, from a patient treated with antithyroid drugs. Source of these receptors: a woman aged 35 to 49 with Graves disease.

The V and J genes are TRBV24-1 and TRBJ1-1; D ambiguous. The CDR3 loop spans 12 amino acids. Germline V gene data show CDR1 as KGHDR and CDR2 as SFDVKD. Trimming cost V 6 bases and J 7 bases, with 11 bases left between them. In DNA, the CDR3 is TGTGCCACCAGTTCTCGAGCCGATGAAGCTTTCTTT. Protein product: CATSSRADEAFF.

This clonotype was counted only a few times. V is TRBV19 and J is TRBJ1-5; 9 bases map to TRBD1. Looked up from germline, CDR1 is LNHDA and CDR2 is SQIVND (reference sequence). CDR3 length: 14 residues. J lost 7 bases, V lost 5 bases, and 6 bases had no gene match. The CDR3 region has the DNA TGTGCCAGTAGTTCCGGGACAGGGTCACAGCCCCAGCATTTT. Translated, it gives CASSSGTGSQPQHF.

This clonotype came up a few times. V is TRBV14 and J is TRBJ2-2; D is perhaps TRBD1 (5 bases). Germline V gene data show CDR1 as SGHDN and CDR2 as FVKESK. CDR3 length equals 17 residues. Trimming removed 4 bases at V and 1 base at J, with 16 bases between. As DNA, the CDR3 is TGTGCCAGCAGCCCAGGGATACTGGGGCGGAACACCGGGGAGCTGTTTTTT. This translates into CASSPGILGRNTGELFF.

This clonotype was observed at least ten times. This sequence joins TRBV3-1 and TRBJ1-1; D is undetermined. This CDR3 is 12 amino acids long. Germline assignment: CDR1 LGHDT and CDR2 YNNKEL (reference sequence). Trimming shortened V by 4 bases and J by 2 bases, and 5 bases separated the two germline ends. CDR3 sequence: CASSRGNTEAFF. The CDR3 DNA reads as TGTGCCAGCAGCCGAGGAAACACTGAAGCTTTCTTT.

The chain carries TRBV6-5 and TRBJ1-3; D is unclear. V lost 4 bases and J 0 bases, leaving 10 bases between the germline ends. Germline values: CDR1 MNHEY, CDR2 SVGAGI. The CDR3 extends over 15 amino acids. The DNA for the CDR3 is TGTGCCAGCAGTTCCGAACACCTCTCTGGAAACACCATATATTTT. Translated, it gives CASSSEHLSGNTIYF.

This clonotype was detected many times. Here the CDR3 DNA reads TGTGCCAGCAGCGCCGGGACAGGGGCCCCCTCTGGAAACACCATATATTTT. Encoded protein: CASSAGTGAPSGNTIYF. This sequence joins TRBV11-2 and TRBJ1-3; 10 nucleotides match TRBD1. After removal of 5 bases from V and 0 bases from J, the junction contained 7 bases not matched to a gene. CDR3 length: 17 amino acids. Germline V gene lookup returns CDR1 SGHAT and CDR2 FQNNGV.

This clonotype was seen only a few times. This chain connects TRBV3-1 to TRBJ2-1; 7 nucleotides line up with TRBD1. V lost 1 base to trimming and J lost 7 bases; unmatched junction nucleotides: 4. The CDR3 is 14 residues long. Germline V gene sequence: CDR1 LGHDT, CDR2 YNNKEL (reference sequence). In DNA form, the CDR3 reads TGTGCCAGCAGCCAAGTGAACAGGGGAAATGAGCAGTTCTTC. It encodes CASSQVNRGNEQFF.

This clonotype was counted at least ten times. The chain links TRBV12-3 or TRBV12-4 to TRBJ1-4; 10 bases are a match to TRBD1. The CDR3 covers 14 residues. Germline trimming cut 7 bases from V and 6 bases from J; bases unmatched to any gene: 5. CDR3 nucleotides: TGTGCCAGCACCGGGACAGGGGAAGATGAAAAACTGTTTTTT. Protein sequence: CASTGTGEDEKLFF.